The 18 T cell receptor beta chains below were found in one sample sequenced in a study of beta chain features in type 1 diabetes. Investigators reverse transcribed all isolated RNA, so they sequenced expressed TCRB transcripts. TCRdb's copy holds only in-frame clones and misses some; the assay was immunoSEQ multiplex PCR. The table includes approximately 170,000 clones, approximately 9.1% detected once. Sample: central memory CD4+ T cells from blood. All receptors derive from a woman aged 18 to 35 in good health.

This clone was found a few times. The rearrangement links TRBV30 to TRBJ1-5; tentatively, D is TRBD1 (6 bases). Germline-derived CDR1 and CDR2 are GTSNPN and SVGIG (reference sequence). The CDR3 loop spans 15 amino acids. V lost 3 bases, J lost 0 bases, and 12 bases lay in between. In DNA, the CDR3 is TGTGCCTGGAGCCCGGGGGGGCTTAGCAATCAGCCCCAGCATTTT. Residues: CAWSPGGLSNQPQHF.

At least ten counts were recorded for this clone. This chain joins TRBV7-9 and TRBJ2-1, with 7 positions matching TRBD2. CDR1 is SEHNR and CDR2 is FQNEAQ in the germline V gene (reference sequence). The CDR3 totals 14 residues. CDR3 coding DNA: TGTGCGTGGACGGGGAGGGACGTTTACAATGAGCAGTTCTTC. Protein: CAWTGRDVYNEQFF.

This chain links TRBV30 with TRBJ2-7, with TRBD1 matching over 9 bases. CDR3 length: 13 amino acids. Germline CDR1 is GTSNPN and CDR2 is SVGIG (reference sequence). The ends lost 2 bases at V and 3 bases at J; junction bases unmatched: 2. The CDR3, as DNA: TGTGCCTGGAGTCGGGACAGGGTCTACGAGCAGTACTTC. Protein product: CAWSRDRVYEQYF.

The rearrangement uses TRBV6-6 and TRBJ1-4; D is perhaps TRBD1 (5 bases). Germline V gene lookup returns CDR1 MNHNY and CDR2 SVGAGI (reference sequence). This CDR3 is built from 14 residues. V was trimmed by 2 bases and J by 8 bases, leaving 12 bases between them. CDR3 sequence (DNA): TGTGCCAGCAGTTACAGGGGTGCTTTGGAAAAACTGTTTTTT. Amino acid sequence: CASSYRGALEKLFF.

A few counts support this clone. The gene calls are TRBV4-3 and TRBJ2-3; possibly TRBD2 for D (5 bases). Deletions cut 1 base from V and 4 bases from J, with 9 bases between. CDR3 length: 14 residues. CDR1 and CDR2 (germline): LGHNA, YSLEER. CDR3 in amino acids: CASSQGPGSDTQYF. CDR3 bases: TGCGCCAGCAGCCAAGGACCGGGATCAGATACGCAGTATTTT.

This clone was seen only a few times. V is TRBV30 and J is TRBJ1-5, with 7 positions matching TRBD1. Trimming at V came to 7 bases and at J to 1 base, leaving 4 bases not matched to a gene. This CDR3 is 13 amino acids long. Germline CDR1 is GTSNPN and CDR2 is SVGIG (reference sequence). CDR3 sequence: CASGGRSNQPQHF. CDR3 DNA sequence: TGTGCCTCAGGGGGTCGCAGCAATCAGCCCCAGCATTTT.

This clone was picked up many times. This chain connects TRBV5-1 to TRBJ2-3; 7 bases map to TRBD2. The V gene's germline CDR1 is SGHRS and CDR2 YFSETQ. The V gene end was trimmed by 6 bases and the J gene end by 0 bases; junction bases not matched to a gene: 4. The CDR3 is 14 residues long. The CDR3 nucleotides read TGCGCCAGCATGGGCGGGGGTAGCACAGATACGCAGTATTTT. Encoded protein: CASMGGGSTDTQYF.

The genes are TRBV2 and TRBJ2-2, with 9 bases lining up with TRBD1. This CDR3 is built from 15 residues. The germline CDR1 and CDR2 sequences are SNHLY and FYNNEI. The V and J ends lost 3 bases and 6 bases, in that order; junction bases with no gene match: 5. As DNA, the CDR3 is TGTGCCAGCAGTGAGGACAGGGGTACCTCCGGGGAGCTGTTTTTT. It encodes CASSEDRGTSGELFF.

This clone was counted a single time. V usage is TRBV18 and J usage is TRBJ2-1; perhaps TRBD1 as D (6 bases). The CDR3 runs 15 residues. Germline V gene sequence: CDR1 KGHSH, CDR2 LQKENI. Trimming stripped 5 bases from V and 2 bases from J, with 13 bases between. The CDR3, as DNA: TGTGCCAGCTCATCGAACAGGGTCCCCTACAATGAGCAGTTCTTC. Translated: CASSSNRVPYNEQFF.

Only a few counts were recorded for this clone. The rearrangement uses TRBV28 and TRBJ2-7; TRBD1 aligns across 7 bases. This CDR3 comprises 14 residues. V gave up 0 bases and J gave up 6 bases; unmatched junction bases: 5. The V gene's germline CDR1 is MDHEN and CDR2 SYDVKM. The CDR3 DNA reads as TGTGCCAGCAGTTTATGGACAGGGACCTCCGAGCAGTACTTC. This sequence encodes CASSLWTGTSEQYF.

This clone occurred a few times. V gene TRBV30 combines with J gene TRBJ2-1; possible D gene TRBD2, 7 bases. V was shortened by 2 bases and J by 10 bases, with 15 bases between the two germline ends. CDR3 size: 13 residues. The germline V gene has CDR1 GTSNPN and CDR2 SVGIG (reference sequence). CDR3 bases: TGTGCCTGGAGTAGCCGGGGGGCGCAAGAGCAGTTCTTC. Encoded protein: CAWSSRGAQEQFF.

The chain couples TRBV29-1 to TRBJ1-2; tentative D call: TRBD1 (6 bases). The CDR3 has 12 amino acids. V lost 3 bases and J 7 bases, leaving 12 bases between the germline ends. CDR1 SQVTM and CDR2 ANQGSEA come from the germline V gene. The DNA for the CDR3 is TGCAGCGTTGAGCAGGGGTTTAGTGGCTACACCTTC. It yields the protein CSVEQGFSGYTF.

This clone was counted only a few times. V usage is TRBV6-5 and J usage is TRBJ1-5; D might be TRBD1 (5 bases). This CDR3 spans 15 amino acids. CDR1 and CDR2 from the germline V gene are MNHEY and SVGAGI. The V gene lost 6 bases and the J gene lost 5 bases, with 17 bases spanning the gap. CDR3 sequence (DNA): TGTGCCAGCAGGGCTGGGACTGCGAGAGATCAGCCCCAGCATTTT. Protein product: CASRAGTARDQPQHF.

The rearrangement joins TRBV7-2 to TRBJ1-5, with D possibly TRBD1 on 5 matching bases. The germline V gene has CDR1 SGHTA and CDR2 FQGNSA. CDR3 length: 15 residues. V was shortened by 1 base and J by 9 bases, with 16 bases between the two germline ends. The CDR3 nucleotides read TGTGCCAGCAGCTTAGTAGGTCAGGGTCAACGGCCCCAGCATTTT. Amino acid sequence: CASSLVGQGQRPQHF.

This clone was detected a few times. The CDR3 loop reads CASSEGTDSYEQYF. Written as DNA, the CDR3 is TGTGCCAGCAGCGAGGGGACAGACTCCTACGAGCAGTACTTC. The genes are TRBV9 and TRBJ2-7; TRBD1 aligns across 7 bases. The CDR3 has 14 residues. Per the germline V gene, CDR1 is SGDLS and CDR2 is YYNGEE. After removal of 3 bases from V and 0 bases from J, the junction contained 3 bases not matched to a gene.

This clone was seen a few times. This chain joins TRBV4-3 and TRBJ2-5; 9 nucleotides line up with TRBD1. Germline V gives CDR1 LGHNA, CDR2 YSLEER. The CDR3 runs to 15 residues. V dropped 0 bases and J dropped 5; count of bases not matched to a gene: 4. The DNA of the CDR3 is TGCGCCAGCAGCCAAGAGGGGACAGGGCTGGAGACCCAGTACTTC. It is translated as CASSQEGTGLETQYF.

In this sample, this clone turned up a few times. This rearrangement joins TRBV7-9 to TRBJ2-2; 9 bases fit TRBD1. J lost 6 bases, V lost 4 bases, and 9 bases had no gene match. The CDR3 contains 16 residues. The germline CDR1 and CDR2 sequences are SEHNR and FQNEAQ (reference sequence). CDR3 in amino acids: CASSSPSDRGAGELFF. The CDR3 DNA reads TGTGCCAGCAGCTCCCCTTCGGACAGGGGTGCCGGGGAGCTGTTTTTT.

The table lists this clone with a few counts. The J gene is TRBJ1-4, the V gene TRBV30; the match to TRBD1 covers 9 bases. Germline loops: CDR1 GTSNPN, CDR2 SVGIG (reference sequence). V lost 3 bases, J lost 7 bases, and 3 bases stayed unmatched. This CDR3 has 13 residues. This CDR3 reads CAWRTGGAEKLFF. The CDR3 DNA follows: TGTGCCTGGAGGACAGGGGGTGCTGAAAAACTGTTTTTT.